The rows below give T cell receptor beta chains drawn from one sample of a study of T cell responses to AZD1222 COVID-19 vaccine. Libraries were prepared by immunoSEQ multiplex PCR; TCRdb keeps only in-frame clonotypes and omits some of them. The sample includes over 100,000 clones, about 80% seen only once; the top ten take roughly 9.9%. The sequencing here drew on peripheral blood, taken on day 0 of AZD1222 vaccination. The receptor source for this set is an adult in good health. CDR3s leave out the opening cysteine and the closing phenylalanine or tryptophan. Not every row has a clone size; where given, it reads once, few, many or a size class.

clone_size v_call cdr3_aa
. TRBV7-9 ASSFVGQGINEKLF
. TRBV27 ASSLGGRYGYT
few TRBV6-5 ASSLSTGELF
. TRBV7-8 ASSPLREGTEAF
once TRBV6-5 ASSYDRGPGYT
. TRBV24-1 ATSTNYGYT
. TRBV6-5 ASSTGVGNEKLF
. TRBV6-5 AIKAGDYTDTQY
. TRBV6-6 ASSYQTDGTDYGYT
once TRBV18 ASSPRDRGNNEQF
few TRBV19 ASSRQDGPEAF
once TRBV18 ASSPSNSNQPQH
. TRBV7-9 ASSFGLYGYT
. TRBV6-5 ASSFDRGRGYT
. TRBV7-9 ASSMDIYYGYT
. TRBV23-1 ASSQRARNYEQY
. TRBV5-1 ASTRASSSYNEQF
many TRBV9 ASSVVPGPYEQY
few TRBV6-2/TRBV6-3 ASSYSGQGADTQY
. TRBV6-5 ASSYLGSNQPQH
. TRBV5-6 ASSFGWDGFTDTQY
. TRBV3-1/TRBV3-2 ASGREGEETQY
. TRBV7-7 ASRPRSGGNTGELF
few TRBV7-2 ASSRDISGNTIY
. TRBV2 ASSMQVDPSYEQY
. TRBV7-9 ASSRGVYEQY
. TRBV7-2 ASSLTRYPQGEQY